The next 28 T cell receptor beta chains were all read from a single sample in a study of cytotoxic CD8 clonotypes in ibrutinib-treated CLL. Produced via immunoSEQ multiplex PCR; TCRdb's table is partial and in-frame only. The sample records 90,000 to 150,000 clones, approximately 58% being singletons. The sequenced sample was PBMCs, obtained after 24 months of ibrutinib treatment. Source of these receptors: a human donor with chronic lymphocytic leukemia.

This clone was picked up a small number of times. The chain has TRBV12-5 and TRBJ1-4; D not resolved. Between the trimmed V and J ends, which lost 1 base and 8 bases, there was a span of 14 bases. The CDR3 has 15 amino acids. CDR1 and CDR2 from the germline V gene are LGHNT and FRNRAP. The CDR3 coding sequence is TGTGCTAGTGGTTTGGGTCAGATGGTGGGAGAAAAACTGTTTTTT. It is translated as CASGLGQMVGEKLFF. Full variable domain (missing parts from reference TRBV12-5 and TRBJ1-4): DARVTQTPRHKVTEMGQEVTMRCQPILGHNTVFWYRQTMMQGLELLAYFRNRAPLDDSGMPKDRFSAEMPDATLATLKIQPSEPRDSAVYFCASGLGQMVGEKLFFGSGTQLSVL.

In the case of this clone: The sample has other DNA sequences that encode this CDR3 too. The rearrangement uses TRBV9 and TRBJ2-1; D uncertain. Germline V gene data show CDR1 as SGDLS and CDR2 as YYNGEE. The V and J ends lost 5 bases and 8 bases respectively, with 14 bases between them. The CDR3 loop spans 13 amino acids. The CDR3 nucleotides read TGTGCCAGCAGTGTCGGTACAAGGCATGAGCAGTTCTTC. This encodes CASSVGTRHEQFF.

This chain connects TRBV5-1 to TRBJ2-2; the match to TRBD1 covers 9 bases. This CDR3 spans 15 amino acids. Germline V gene sequence: CDR1 SGHRS, CDR2 YFSETQ. V trimming: 3 bases; J trimming: 2 bases; junction bases outside the gene matches: 2. The CDR3 loop is CASSWGQGNTGELFF. CDR3 coding DNA: TGCGCCAGCAGCTGGGGACAGGGTAACACCGGGGAGCTGTTTTTT.

The chain couples TRBV27 to TRBJ2-5; TRBD2 matches at 11 bases. Germline values: CDR1 MNHEY, CDR2 SMNVEV (reference sequence). The CDR3 is made up of 18 amino acids. With V trimmed by 2 bases and J by 5 bases, 13 bases remained unmatched. The CDR3 DNA reads as TGTGCCAGCAGTTTACCCACCCCGGGACTAGCGGTGGCGGAGACCCAGTACTTC. Amino acid sequence: CASSLPTPGLAVAETQYF.

The chain recombines TRBV5-1 with TRBJ2-5, with D maybe TRBD2 (6 bases). The CDR3 totals 14 residues. CDR1 and CDR2 (germline): SGHRS, YFSETQ. Between the trimmed V and J ends, which lost 6 bases and 2 bases, there was a span of 14 bases. CDR3 nucleotide sequence: TGCGCCAGCAAAGAGCCAGGACTACAAGAGACCCAGTACTTC. Protein product: CASKEPGLQETQYF. The variable domain in full, completed from reference TRBV5-1 and TRBJ2-5, reads KAGVTQTPRYLIKTRGQQVTLSCSPISGHRSVSWYQQTPGQGLQFLFEYFSETQRNKGNFPGRFSGRQFSNSRSEMNVSTLELGDSALYLCASKEPGLQETQYFGPGTRLLVL.

This clone appeared a few times. This chain joins TRBV5-6 and TRBJ2-7; D remains unclear. V dropped 4 bases and J dropped 3 bases, with 11 bases sitting between them. CDR1 is SGHDT and CDR2 is YYEEEE in the germline V gene. The CDR3 spans 13 residues. As DNA, the CDR3 is TGTGCCAGCAGCCAAGAAGTATACTACGAGCAGTACTTC. Protein product: CASSQEVYYEQYF.

As concerns this clone: Other DNA variants within this sample encode the same CDR3. The chain couples TRBV5-1 to TRBJ2-2, with 9 positions matching TRBD1. The CDR3 runs 15 residues. With 4 bases clipped from V and 3 bases from J, the junction kept 4 bases outside the gene matches. Looked up from germline, CDR1 is SGHRS and CDR2 is YFSETQ. The DNA of the CDR3 is TGCGCCAGCAGCCTACAGGGGGCGGACACCGGGGAGCTGTTTTTT. As protein: CASSLQGADTGELFF.

The chain employs TRBV7-2 and TRBJ2-7, with D possibly TRBD1 on 5 matching bases. The CDR3 spans 14 residues. The V gene lost 5 bases and the J gene lost 2 bases, with 13 bases spanning the gap. The germline V gene has CDR1 SGHTA and CDR2 FQGNSA. In nucleotides, the CDR3 is TGTGCCAGCAGCCCCCTGGGGCTTGCCTACGAGCAGTACTTC. Residues: CASSPLGLAYEQYF. Supplemented by reference TRBV7-2 and TRBJ2-7, the full variable domain reads GAGVSQSPSNKVTEKGKDVELRCDPISGHTALYWYRQSLGQGLEFLIYFQGNSAPDKSGLPSDRFSAERTGGSVSTLTIQRTQQEDSAVYLCASSPLGLAYEQYFGPGTRLTVT.

V usage is TRBV28 and J usage is TRBJ1-5, with 8 positions matching TRBD1. The CDR3 is made up of 17 amino acids. Germline CDR1 MDHEN, CDR2 SYDVKM. The J segment lost 3 bases and the V segment lost 6 bases, leaving 13 bases of the junction unmatched. In DNA, the CDR3 is TGTGCCAGCAGGCCCGCGGCAGGGGGCGCGAACAATCAGCCCCAGCATTTT. This translates into CASRPAAGGANNQPQHF.

The chain carries TRBV27 and TRBJ2-4, with unresolved D. The CDR3 has 14 residues. Germline lookup yields CDR1 MNHEY and CDR2 SMNVEV (reference sequence). V was shortened by 6 bases and J by 1 base, with 10 bases between the two germline ends. The CDR3: CASSATSAKNIQYF. The CDR3 nucleotides are TGTGCCAGCAGCGCCACGAGCGCCAAAAACATTCAGTACTTC.

CDR3 sequence reads: CASSKPPQGRNRNQPQHF. In DNA form, the CDR3 reads TGTGCCAGTAGTAAGCCTCCCCAGGGGAGGAATAGGAATCAGCCCCAGCATTTT. V usage is TRBV19 and J usage is TRBJ1-5; D might be TRBD1 (6 bases). Germline-derived CDR1 and CDR2 are LNHDA and SQIVND (reference sequence). This CDR3 contains 18 residues. V was trimmed by 4 bases and J by 4 bases, leaving 23 bases between them. Complete variable domain (other parts from reference TRBV19 and TRBJ1-5): DGGITQSPKYLFRKEGQNVTLSCEQNLNHDAMYWYRQDPGQGLRLIYYSQIVNDFQKGDIAEGYSVSREKKESFPLTVTSAQKNPTAFYLCASSKPPQGRNRNQPQHFGDGTRLSIL.

The chain has TRBV30 and TRBJ1-2, with D maybe TRBD1 (6 bases). CDR1 GTSNPN and CDR2 SVGIG come from the germline V gene (reference sequence). The V end lost 3 bases, the J end lost 3 bases, and 11 bases lay between the germline ends. CDR3 length: 13 residues. The CDR3 DNA follows: TGTGCCTGGAGCACGGGGGGCTACTATGGCTACACCTTC. This codes for CAWSTGGYYGYTF.

This clone has a handful of counts. The chain has TRBV27 and TRBJ1-4; D may be TRBD1 (6 bases). Germline V CDR1 and CDR2: MNHEY, SMNVEV (reference sequence). V lost 4 bases and J lost 2, with 17 bases in between. The CDR3 contains 17 residues. The CDR3 here is CASSSQGFPSTNEKLFF. The CDR3 region has the DNA TGTGCCAGCAGTTCTCAGGGGTTCCCTTCCACTAATGAAAAACTGTTTTTT.

This clone occurred once. The CDR3 here is CASSGAGLWGNTIYF. The CDR3 DNA reads TGTGCCAGCAGTGGAGCGGGGCTGTGGGGAAACACCATATATTTT. This chain joins TRBV2 and TRBJ1-3; TRBD1 might be the D (5 bases). With 4 bases removed from V and 4 bases from J, the gap between germline ends came to 14 bases. The CDR3 consists of 15 residues. From germline, CDR1 is SNHLY and CDR2 FYNNEI.

This clone was recorded a few times. This chain uses TRBV7-2 with TRBJ1-5; the D is unclear. Trimming left V 1 base short and J 2 bases short, with 9 bases between. This CDR3 is 15 amino acids long. CDR1 and CDR2 (germline): SGHTA, FQGNSA. The CDR3 bases are TGTGCCAGCAGCTTAGGACGGGTAGGCAATCAGCCCCAGCATTTT. Translating it yields CASSLGRVGNQPQHF.

This rearrangement joins TRBV9 to TRBJ2-3, with D perhaps matching TRBD2 (7 bases). The CDR3 contains 15 residues. V lost 4 bases to trimming and J lost 3 bases, with 15 bases between them. The germline V gene encodes CDR1 SGDLS and CDR2 YYNGEE. In DNA, the CDR3 is TGTGCCAGCAGCTCAGATGGGGGGGCAACAGATACGCAGTATTTT. Protein product: CASSSDGGATDTQYF. Variable domain in full (rest from reference TRBV9 and TRBJ2-3): DSGVTQTPKHLITATGQRVTLRCSPRSGDLSVYWYQQSLDQGLQFLIQYYNGEERAKGNILERFSAQQFPDLHSELNLSSLELGDSALYFCASSSDGGATDTQYFGPGTRLTVL.

The rearrangement uses TRBV28 and TRBJ1-2; 7 bases line up with TRBD1. V was pared by 5 bases and J by 5 bases, with 8 bases of the junction left unmatched. Germline CDR1 MDHEN, CDR2 SYDVKM. This CDR3 is 14 amino acids long. In DNA, the CDR3 is TGTGCCAGCAGTCCGGGACAGACAATATATGGCTACACCTTC. It is translated as CASSPGQTIYGYTF.

The chain combines TRBV18 with TRBJ1-2; 7 nucleotides align to TRBD1. The CDR3 has 16 amino acids. V shed 6 bases, J shed 4 bases, and the junction held 14 bases outside the gene matches. Per germline, CDR1 KGHSH and CDR2 LQKENI. This CDR3 reads CASSHFDRDDGYGYTF. The CDR3 DNA is TGTGCCAGCTCCCATTTCGACAGGGATGATGGCTATGGCTACACCTTC.

V and J are TRBV6-5 and TRBJ1-5; no clear D. Germline CDR1 and CDR2: MNHEY and SVGAGI. V was cut by 2 bases and J by 0 bases, with 8 bases left in between. The CDR3 length is 15 residues. CDR3 residues: CASSYKPYSNQPQHF. For the CDR3, the DNA is TGTGCCAGCAGTTACAAACCTTATAGCAATCAGCCCCAGCATTTT.

A few counts support this clone. As DNA, the CDR3 is TGTGCCAGCAGGGTGGAGGTTATAAGTGGCTACACCTTC. It is translated as CASRVEVISGYTF. This chain links TRBV6-1 with TRBJ1-2; the D is unclear. V lost 6 bases, J lost 7 bases, and 15 bases lay in between. CDR1 MNHNS and CDR2 SASEGT come from the germline V gene. This CDR3 comprises 13 residues.

This clone was seen a few times. The V gene is TRBV20-1, the J gene TRBJ2-3; D call uncertain. Trimming shortened V by 6 bases and J by 6 bases, and 10 bases separated the two germline ends. The CDR3 spans 11 residues. Per germline, CDR1 DFQATT and CDR2 SNEGSKA (reference sequence). CDR3 residues: CSAGTRDTQYF. The CDR3 bases are TGCAGTGCAGGAACGAGGGATACGCAGTATTTT.

The rearrangement links TRBV27 to TRBJ1-2, with 11 bases lining up with TRBD1. This CDR3 has 18 amino acids. Germline V gene sequence: CDR1 MNHEY, CDR2 SMNVEV (reference sequence). Unmatched junction bases numbered 19, after V lost 5 bases and J lost 8 bases. Here the CDR3 reads CASSTGQGALLKGTGYTF. Written as DNA, the CDR3 is TGTGCCAGCAGTACCGGACAGGGGGCGCTTCTGAAAGGGACCGGCTACACCTTC.

The V gene is TRBV15, the J gene TRBJ2-3; D uncertain. The V end lost 8 bases, the J end lost 4 bases, and 13 bases lay between the germline ends. The CDR3 spans 13 residues. CDR1 and CDR2 (germline): LNHNV, YYDKDF (reference sequence). The CDR3 spells CATPPEVPDTQYF. The CDR3 DNA follows: TGTGCCACCCCTCCCGAAGTTCCAGATACGCAGTATTTT.

This clone was seen only a few times. This sequence joins TRBV25-1 and TRBJ2-5; D gene unclear. Germline CDR1 and CDR2: MGHDK and SYGVNS. CDR3 length: 15 amino acids. With 7 bases removed from V and 5 bases from J, the gap between germline ends came to 20 bases. The CDR3 DNA follows: TGTGCCAGCACCCCGACCCCACCTTACGAGGAGACCCAGTACTTC. Translated: CASTPTPPYEETQYF.

The rearrangement links TRBV19 to TRBJ2-6, with D possibly being TRBD2 (5 bases). The germline CDR1 and CDR2 sequences are LNHDA and SQIVND (reference sequence). Between the trimmed V and J ends, which lost 5 bases and 2 bases, there was a span of 10 bases. The CDR3 extends over 15 amino acids. CDR3 sequence: CASSGDGAGANVLTF. CDR3 bases: TGTGCCAGTAGTGGCGACGGGGCTGGGGCCAACGTCCTGACTTTC.

This clone was recorded a few times. The chain links TRBV15 to TRBJ2-3, with 8 bases lining up with TRBD2. This CDR3 is built from 15 residues. V lost 1 base, J lost 2 bases, and 2 bases stayed unmatched. Germline V CDR1 and CDR2: LNHNV, YYDKDF (reference sequence). CDR3 nucleotides: TGTGCCACCAGCAGAGGACTAGCGCACACAGATACGCAGTATTTT. This encodes CATSRGLAHTDTQYF.

This clone was observed a few times. This chain connects TRBV30 to TRBJ2-7, with D uncertain. CDR3 length: 11 residues. The V end was cut by 4 bases, the J end by 0 bases, with 4 bases between. CDR1 and CDR2 from the germline V gene are GTSNPN and SVGIG (reference sequence). The CDR3: CAWTASYEQYF. DNA of the CDR3: TGTGCCTGGACGGCCTCCTACGAGCAGTACTTC.

The chain carries TRBV6-6 and TRBJ1-6; D gene unclear. Trimming removed 5 bases from V and 10 bases from J, with 12 bases in between. This CDR3 has 13 amino acids. The V gene's germline CDR1 is MNHNY and CDR2 SVGAGI (reference sequence). CDR3 protein: CASSTKVESPLHF. Here the CDR3 DNA reads TGTGCCAGCAGTACTAAGGTGGAGTCACCCCTCCACTTT.